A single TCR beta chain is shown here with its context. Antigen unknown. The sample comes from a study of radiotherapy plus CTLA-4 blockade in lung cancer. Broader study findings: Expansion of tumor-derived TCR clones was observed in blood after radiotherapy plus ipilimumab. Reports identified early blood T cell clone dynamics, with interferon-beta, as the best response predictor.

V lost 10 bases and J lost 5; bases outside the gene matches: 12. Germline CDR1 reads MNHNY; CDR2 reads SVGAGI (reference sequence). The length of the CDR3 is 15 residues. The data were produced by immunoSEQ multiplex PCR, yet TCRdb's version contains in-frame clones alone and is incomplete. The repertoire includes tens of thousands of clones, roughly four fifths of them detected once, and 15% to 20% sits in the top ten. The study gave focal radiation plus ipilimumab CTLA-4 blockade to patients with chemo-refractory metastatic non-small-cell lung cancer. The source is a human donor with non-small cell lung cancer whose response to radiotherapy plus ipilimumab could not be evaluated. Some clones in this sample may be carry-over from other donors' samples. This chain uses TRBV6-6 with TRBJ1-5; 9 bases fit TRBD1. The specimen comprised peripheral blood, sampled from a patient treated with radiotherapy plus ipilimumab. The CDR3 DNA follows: TGTGCCACCAAGGGACAGGGCGCAGGGTATCAGCCCCAGCATTTT. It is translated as CATKGQGAGYQPQHF.